This T cell receptor (beta chain) came from a study of T cells in Graves' hyperthyroidism and ophthalmopathy. Study results and limitations: In blood, most of the thyroid clonotypes expanded above 0.001 were also present.

Template material for amplifying TCR beta CDR3 regions consisted of RNA transcripts. HTBI primers drove first-round RT-PCR of the TCR CDR3. TCRdb itself ran the multiplex PCR reads through MiXCR, one entry per CDR3 protein. The sample lists about 560,000 distinct CDR3 sequences; approximately 16% were seen once. The CDR3 sequence is 16 residues long. Germline CDR1 is LGHDT and CDR2 is YNNKEL (reference sequence). The ends lost 4 bases at V and 0 bases at J; junction bases unmatched: 6. Note on this clonotype: Its antigen is unknown.

Sequenced material: blood. This TCR came from a woman under 30 with Graves' hyperthyroidism. The chain couples TRBV3-1 to TRBJ1-1; 9 bases are shared with TRBD1. This chain's CDR3 is CASSPGQGAMNTEAFF. The CDR3 nucleotides are TGTGCCAGCAGCCCGGGACAGGGCGCTATGAACACTGAAGCTTTCTTT.